This T cell receptor (beta chain) was documented in a study of blood T cell repertoires in COVID-19. For the study at large: COVID-19 samples, acute and convalescent, were from the United States, Italy and Spain.

Germline-derived CDR1 and CDR2 are SGHVS and FQNEAQ. The length of the CDR3 is 13 residues. Trimming stripped 5 bases from V and 4 bases from J, with 9 bases between. As handled by the study authors: Amplification of reference gene primers was used by the study to estimate nucleated cell counts. The data were produced by immunoSEQ multiplex PCR, yet TCRdb's version contains in-frame clones alone and is incomplete. V and J calls plus clone size are reproduced from that table; the DNA served to infer D and trimming. There are over 250,000 clones in the sample; around 90% occur only once, and around 1.1% lies in the top ten. Cohort allocation depended upon clinical history that participants reported.

The chain links TRBV7-8 to TRBJ1-3, with D possibly matching TRBD1 (6 bases). The sequence came from a woman in her thirties who had recovered from COVID-19. The sequenced material came from PBMCs or T cells enriched from blood (not recorded which). CDR3 amino acids: CASSIGQGNTIYF. The CDR3 nucleotides are TGTGCCAGCAGCATTGGACAGGGAAACACCATATATTTT.